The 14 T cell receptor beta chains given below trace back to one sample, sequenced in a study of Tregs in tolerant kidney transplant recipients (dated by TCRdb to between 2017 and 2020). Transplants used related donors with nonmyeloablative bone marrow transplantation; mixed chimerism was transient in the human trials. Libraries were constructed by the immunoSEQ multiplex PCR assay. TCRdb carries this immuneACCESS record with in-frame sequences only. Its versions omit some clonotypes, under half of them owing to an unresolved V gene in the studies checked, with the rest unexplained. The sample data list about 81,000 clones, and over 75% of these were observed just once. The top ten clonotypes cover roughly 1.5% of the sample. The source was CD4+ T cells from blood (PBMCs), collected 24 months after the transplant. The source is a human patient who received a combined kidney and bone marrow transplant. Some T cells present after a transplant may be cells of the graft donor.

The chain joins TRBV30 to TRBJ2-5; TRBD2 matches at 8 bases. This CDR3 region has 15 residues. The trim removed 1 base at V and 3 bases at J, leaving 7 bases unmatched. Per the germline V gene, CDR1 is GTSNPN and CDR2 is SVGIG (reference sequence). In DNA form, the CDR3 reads TGTGCCTGGAGTGCGTGGTGGCGGGGGGAAGAGACCCAGTACTTC. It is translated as CAWSAWWRGEETQYF.

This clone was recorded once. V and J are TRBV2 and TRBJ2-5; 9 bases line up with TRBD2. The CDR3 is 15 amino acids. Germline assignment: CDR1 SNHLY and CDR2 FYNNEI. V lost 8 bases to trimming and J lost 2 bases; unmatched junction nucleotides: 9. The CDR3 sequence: CASWAGGRVQETQYF. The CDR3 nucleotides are TGTGCCAGCTGGGCGGGCGGGAGGGTTCAAGAGACCCAGTACTTC.

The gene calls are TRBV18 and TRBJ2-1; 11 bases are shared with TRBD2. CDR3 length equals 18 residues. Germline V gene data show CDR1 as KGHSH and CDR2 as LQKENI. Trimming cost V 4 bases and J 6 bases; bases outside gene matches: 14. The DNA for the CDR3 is TGTGCCAGCTCACTTCAGACTAGCGGGAATGCGGTTTTCAATGAGCAGTTCTTC. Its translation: CASSLQTSGNAVFNEQFF.

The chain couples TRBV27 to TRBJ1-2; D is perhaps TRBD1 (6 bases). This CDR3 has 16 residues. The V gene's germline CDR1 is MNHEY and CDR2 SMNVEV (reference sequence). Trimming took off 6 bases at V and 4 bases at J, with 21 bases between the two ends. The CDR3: CASSPAGKGESYGYTF. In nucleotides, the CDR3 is TGTGCCAGCAGCCCTGCAGGGAAGGGGGAGAGCTATGGCTACACCTTC.

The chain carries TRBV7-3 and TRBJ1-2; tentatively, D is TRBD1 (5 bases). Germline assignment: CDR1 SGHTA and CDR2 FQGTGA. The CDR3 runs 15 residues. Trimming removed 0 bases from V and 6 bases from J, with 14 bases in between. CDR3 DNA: TGTGCCAGCAGCTTAACCGCGGGGGAATTGAATGGCTACACCTTC. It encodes CASSLTAGELNGYTF.

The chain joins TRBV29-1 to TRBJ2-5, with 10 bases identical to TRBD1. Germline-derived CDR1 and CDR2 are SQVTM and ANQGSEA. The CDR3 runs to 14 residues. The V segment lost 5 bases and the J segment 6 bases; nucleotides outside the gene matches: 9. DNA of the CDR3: TGCAGCGTTCTCCGGGACAGGGGAACGAAGACCCAGTACTTC. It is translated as CSVLRDRGTKTQYF. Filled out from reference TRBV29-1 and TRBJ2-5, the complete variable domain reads SAVISQKPSRDICQRGTSLTIQCQVDSQVTMMFWYRQQPGQSLTLIATANQGSEATYESGFVIDKFPISRPNLTFSTLTVSNMSPEDSSIYLCSVLRDRGTKTQYFGPGTRLLVL.

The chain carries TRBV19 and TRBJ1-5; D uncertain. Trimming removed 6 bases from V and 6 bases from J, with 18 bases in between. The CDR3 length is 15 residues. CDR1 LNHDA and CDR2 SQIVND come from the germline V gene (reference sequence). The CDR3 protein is CASRAVEVGLQPQHF. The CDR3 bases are TGTGCCAGTAGGGCGGTGGAGGTAGGGCTTCAGCCCCAGCATTTT.

This CDR3 reads CATSRQGAQFYEQYF. The CDR3 region has the DNA TGTGCCACCAGCAGACAGGGGGCCCAATTCTACGAGCAGTACTTC. V gene TRBV15 combines with J gene TRBJ2-5, with TRBD1 identical over 8 bases. TRBJ2-7 matches the DNA end more closely, so the J call is doubtful. The CDR3 totals 15 residues. The germline CDR1 and CDR2 sequences are LNHNV and YYDKDF (reference sequence).

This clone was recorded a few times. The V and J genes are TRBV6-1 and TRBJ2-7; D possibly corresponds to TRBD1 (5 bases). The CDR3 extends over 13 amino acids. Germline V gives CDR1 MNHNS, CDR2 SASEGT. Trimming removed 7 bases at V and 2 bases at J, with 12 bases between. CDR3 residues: CASKWPGTYEQYF. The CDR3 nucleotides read TGTGCCAGCAAGTGGCCAGGGACCTACGAGCAGTACTTC.

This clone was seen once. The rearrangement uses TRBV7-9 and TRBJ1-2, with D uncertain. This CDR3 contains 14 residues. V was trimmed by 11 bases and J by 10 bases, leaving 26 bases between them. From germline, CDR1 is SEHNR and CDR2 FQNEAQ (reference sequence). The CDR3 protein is CAASKGRAGIDYTF. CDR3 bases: TGTGCCGCCTCCAAGGGCCGGGCGGGGATCGACTACACCTTC. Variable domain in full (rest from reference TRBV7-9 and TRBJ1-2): DTGVSQNPRHKITKRGQNVTFRCDPISEHNRLYWYRQTLGQGPEFLTYFQNEAQLEKSRLLSDRFSAERPKGSFSTLEIQRTEQGDSAMYLCAASKGRAGIDYTFGSGTRLTVV.

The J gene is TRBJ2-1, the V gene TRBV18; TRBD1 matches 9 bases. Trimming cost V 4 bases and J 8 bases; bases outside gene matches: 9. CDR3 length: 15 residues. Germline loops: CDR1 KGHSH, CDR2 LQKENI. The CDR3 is CASSLSWDRVDEQFF. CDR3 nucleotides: TGTGCCAGCTCACTTTCCTGGGACAGGGTCGATGAGCAGTTCTTC.

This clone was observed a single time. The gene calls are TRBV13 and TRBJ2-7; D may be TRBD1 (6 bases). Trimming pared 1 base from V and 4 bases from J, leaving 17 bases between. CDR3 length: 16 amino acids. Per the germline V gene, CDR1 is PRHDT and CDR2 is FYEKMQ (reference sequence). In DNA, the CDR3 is TGTGCCAGCAGCTTAGCCCGCTGGGACAACAAGTACGAGCAGTACTTC. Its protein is CASSLARWDNKYEQYF.

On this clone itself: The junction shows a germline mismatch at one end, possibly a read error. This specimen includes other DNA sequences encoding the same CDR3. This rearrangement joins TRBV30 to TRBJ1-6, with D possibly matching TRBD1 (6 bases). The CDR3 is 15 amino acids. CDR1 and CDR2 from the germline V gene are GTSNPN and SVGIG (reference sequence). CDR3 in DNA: TGTGCCTTACAGGGTCTGAGGACCTATAATTCCCCCCTCCACTTT. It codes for CALQGLRTYNSPLHF.

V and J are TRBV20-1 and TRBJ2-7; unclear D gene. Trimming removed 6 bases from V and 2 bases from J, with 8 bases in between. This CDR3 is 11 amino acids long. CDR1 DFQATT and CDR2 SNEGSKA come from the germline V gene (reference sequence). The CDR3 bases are TGCAGTGCCAGTCAAACCTACGAGCAGTACTTC. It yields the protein CSASQTYEQYF.